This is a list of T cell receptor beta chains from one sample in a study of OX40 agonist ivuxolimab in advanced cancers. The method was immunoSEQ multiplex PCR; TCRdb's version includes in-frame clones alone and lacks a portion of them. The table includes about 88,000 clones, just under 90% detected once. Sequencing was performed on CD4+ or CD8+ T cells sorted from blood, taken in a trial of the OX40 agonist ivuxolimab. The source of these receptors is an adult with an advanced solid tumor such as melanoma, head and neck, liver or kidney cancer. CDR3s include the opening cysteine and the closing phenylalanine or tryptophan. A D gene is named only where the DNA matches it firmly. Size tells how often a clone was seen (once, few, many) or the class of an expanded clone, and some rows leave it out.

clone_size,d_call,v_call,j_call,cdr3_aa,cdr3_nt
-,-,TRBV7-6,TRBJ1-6,CASSLAGQGNSPLHF,TGTGCCAGCAGCTTAGCTGGGCAGGGGAATTCACCCCTCCACTTT
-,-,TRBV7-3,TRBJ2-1,CASSLSTYEQFF,TGTGCCAGCAGCTTAAGTACCTATGAGCAGTTCTTC
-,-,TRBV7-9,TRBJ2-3,CASSLDTDTQYF,TGTGCCAGCAGCTTAGACACAGATACGCAGTATTTT
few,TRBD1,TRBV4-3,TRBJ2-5,CASSQGLGTGSETQYF,TGCGCCAGCAGCCAAGGATTGGGGACAGGGTCAGAGACCCAGTACTTC
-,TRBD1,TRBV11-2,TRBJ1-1,CASSVTGVGTEAFF,TGTGCCAGCAGCGTGACAGGGGTAGGAACTGAAGCTTTCTTT
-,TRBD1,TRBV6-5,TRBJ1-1,CASSSLGQGMNTEAFF,TGTGCCAGCAGTTCCCTTGGACAGGGAATGAACACTGAAGCTTTCTTT
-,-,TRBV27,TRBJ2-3,CASSLNSVTDTQYF,TGTGCCAGCAGTTTAAACAGCGTCACAGATACGCAGTATTTT
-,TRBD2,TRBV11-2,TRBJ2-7,CASSLGGRFEQYF,TGTGCCAGCAGCTTAGGCGGGAGGTTCGAGCAGTACTTC
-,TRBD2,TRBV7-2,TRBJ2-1,CASSSLAGAARQFF,TGTGCCAGCAGCTCACTAGCGGGGGCGGCTAGGCAGTTCTTC
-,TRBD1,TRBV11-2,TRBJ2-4,CASSPQGALGDIQYF,TGTGCCAGCAGCCCCCAGGGGGCGTTGGGAGACATTCAGTACTTC
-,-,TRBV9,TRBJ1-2,CASSGRIQGPTNYGYTF,TGTGCCAGCAGCGGAAGAATCCAGGGACCGACTAACTATGGCTACACCTTC
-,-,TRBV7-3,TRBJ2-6,CASSLSWGGANVLTF,TGTGCCAGCAGCTTATCATGGGGTGGGGCCAACGTCCTGACTTTC
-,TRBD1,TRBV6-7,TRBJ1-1,CASSHFSDRGAGNDTEAFF,TGTGCCAGCAGTCACTTCTCTGACAGGGGGGCCGGGAACGACACTGAAGCTTTCTTT
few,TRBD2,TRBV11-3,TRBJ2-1,CASSLYSGRAEGNEQFF,TGTGCCAGCAGCTTATATAGCGGGAGGGCAGAGGGCAATGAGCAGTTCTTC
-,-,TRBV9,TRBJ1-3,CASSEGFRNTIYF,TGTGCCAGCAGCGAGGGTTTCCGAAACACCATATATTTT
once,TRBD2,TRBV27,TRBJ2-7,CASSRTSGRVTYEQYF,TGTGCCAGCAGTAGGACTAGCGGGAGGGTAACCTACGAGCAGTACTTC
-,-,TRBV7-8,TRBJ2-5,CASSLERETQYF,TGTGCCAGCAGCTTAGAGAGGGAGACCCAGTACTTC
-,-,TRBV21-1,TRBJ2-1,CASSPKVGTYNEQFF,TGTGCCAGCAGCCCCAAGGTGGGGACCTACAATGAGCAGTTCTTC
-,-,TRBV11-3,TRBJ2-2,CASSLVSQELGGELFF,TGTGCCAGCAGCTTAGTGTCCCAGGAGTTAGGCGGGGAGCTGTTTTTT
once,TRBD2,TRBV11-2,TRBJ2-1,CASRPLAGAYNEQFF,TGTGCCAGCAGACCCTTAGCGGGGGCCTACAATGAGCAGTTCTTC
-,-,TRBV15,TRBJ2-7,CATSRDQGYEQYF,TGTGCCACCAGCAGAGATCAGGGCTACGAGCAGTACTTC
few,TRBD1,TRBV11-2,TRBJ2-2,CASSRTGQGGVGELFF,TGTGCCAGCAGCCGAACGGGACAGGGGGGAGTCGGGGAGCTGTTTTTT
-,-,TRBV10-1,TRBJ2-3,CASSVGSTDTQYF,TGCGCCAGCAGTGTCGGCAGCACAGATACGCAGTATTTT
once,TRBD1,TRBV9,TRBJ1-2,CASSARPGGGYGYTF,TGTGCCAGCAGCGCGAGGCCAGGGGGTGGCTATGGCTACACCTTC
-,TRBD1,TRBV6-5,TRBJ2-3,CASSPTGAGDTQYF,TGTGCCAGCAGCCCAACAGGGGCGGGAGATACGCAGTATTTT
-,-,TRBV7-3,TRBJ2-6,CASSPTVSGANVLTF,TGTGCCAGCAGCCCTACAGTCTCTGGGGCCAACGTCCTGACTTTC
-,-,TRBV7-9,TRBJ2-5,CASSREPGARETQYF,TGTGCCAGCAGCCGAGAGCCCGGGGCCCGAGAGACCCAGTACTTC
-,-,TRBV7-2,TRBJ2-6,CASSSGPGAAGANVLTF,TGTGCCAGCAGCTCGGGGCCAGGGGCTGCTGGGGCCAACGTCCTGACTTTC
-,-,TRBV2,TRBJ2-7,CASSGAGNYEQYF,TGTGCCAGCAGTGGGGCAGGAAACTACGAGCAGTACTTC
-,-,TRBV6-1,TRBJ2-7,CASSEAGGSYEQYF,TGTGCCAGCAGTGAAGCTGGGGGTTCCTACGAGCAGTACTTC
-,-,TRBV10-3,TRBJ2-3,CATSGSTDTQYF,TGTGCCACTTCAGGGAGCACAGATACGCAGTATTTT
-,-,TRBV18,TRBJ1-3,CASSLAGPRNTIYF,TGTGCCAGCTCACTTGCGGGACCCCGAAACACCATATATTTT
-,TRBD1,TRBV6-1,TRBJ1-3,CASRVAGGGNTIYF,TGTGCCAGCAGAGTGGCAGGGGGAGGAAACACCATATATTTT
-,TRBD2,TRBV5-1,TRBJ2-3,CASRGELAGSTDTQYF,TGCGCCAGCCGGGGGGAACTAGCGGGCAGCACAGATACGCAGTATTTT
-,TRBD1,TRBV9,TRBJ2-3,CASSPRGQGETDTQYF,TGTGCCAGCAGCCCAAGGGGACAGGGCGAGACAGATACGCAGTATTTT
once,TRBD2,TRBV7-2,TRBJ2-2,CASSPRGRANTGELFF,TGTGCCAGCAGCCCACGCGGGAGGGCGAACACCGGGGAGCTGTTTTTT
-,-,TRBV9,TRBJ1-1,CASSVVSGNTEAFF,TGTGCCAGCAGCGTAGTATCGGGGAACACTGAAGCTTTCTTT
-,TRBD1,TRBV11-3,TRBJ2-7,CASSMGQEASYEQYF,TGTGCCAGCAGCATGGGACAGGAAGCTTCCTACGAGCAGTACTTC
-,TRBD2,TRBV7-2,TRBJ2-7,CASSLGGLAGVYEQYF,TGTGCCAGCAGCTTAGGAGGACTAGCGGGAGTGTACGAGCAGTACTTC
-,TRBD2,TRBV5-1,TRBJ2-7,CASSFGGRAEQYF,TGCGCCAGCAGCTTTGGCGGGAGGGCCGAGCAGTACTTC
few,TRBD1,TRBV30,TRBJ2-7,CAWSSGQGRYEQYF,TGTGCCTGGAGTTCGGGACAGGGGCGCTACGAGCAGTACTTC
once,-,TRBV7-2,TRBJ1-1,CASSLGTANTEAFF,TGTGCCAGCAGCTTAGGGACAGCGAACACTGAAGCTTTCTTT
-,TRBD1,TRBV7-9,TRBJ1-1,CASSRGQTNTEAFF,TGTGCCAGCAGCCGGGGACAGACGAACACTGAAGCTTTCTTT
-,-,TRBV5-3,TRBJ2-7,CARSLVAGPYEQYF,TGTGCCAGAAGCTTGGTCGCCGGCCCCTACGAGCAGTACTTC
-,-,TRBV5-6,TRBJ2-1,CASSSGPKEQFF,TGTGCCAGCAGCTCAGGTCCCAAAGAGCAGTTCTTC
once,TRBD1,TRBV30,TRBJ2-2,CAWSVRGQGVTPRGELFF,TGTGCCTGGAGTGTACGCGGACAGGGGGTGACCCCGAGAGGGGAGCTGTTTTTT
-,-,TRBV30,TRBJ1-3,CAWASSGNTIYF,TGTGCCTGGGCGTCCTCTGGAAACACCATATATTTT
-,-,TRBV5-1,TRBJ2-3,CASSFVGGGDTQYF,TGCGCCAGCAGCTTTGTAGGGGGAGGAGATACGCAGTATTTT
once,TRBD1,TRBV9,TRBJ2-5,CASSVGQGLRKETQYF,TGTGCCAGCAGCGTAGGACAGGGTCTCAGGAAAGAGACCCAGTACTTC
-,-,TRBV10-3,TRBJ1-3,CAISDSGNTIYF,TGTGCCATCAGTGACTCAGGGAACACCATATATTTT
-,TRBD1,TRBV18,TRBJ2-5,CASSPRVRGQGETQYF,TGTGCCAGCTCACCAAGAGTCCGCGGACAGGGCGAGACCCAGTACTTC
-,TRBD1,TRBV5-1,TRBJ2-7,CASSTGRTGLDEQYF,TGCGCCAGCAGCACGGGACGGACAGGGCTGGACGAGCAGTACTTC
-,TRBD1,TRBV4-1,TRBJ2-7,CASSQAPPGQPFGGEQYF,TGCGCCAGCAGCCAAGCGCCTCCGGGACAGCCTTTCGGAGGCGAGCAGTACTTC
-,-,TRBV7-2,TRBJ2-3,CASSLGYGGDTQYF,TGTGCCAGCAGCTTAGGATATGGGGGAGATACGCAGTATTTT
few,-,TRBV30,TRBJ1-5,CAWSVQGGQPQHF,TGTGCCTGGAGTGTACAGGGAGGTCAGCCCCAGCATTTT
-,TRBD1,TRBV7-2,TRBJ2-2,CASSSGTGSNTGELFF,TGTGCCAGCAGCTCCGGGACAGGCTCGAACACCGGGGAGCTGTTTTTT
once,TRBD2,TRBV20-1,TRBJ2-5,CSSPGGRTQYF,TGCAGTAGCCCGGGGGGGCGGACCCAGTACTTC
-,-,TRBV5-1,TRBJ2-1,CASSLVGDSYNEQFF,TGCGCCAGCAGCTTGGTGGGGGACTCCTACAATGAGCAGTTCTTC
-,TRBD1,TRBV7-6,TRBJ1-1,CASSLAGTGGPNTEAFF,TGTGCCAGCAGCTTAGCCGGGACAGGGGGCCCGAACACTGAAGCTTTCTTT